These T cell receptor beta chains were read from a single sample in a study of blood T cell repertoires in COVID-19. The repertoire was sequenced with immunoSEQ multiplex PCR; TCRdb's copy has only in-frame clones and lacks some. The table has approximately 170,000 clones, about 88% seen once. What was sequenced was peripheral blood. Receptors were obtained from a man in his sixties with active or convalescent COVID-19. Both conserved end residues are part of each CDR3. Each record gives: clone size, CDR3 length, D gene, J gene, V gene, CDR3 DNA, CDR3 protein. The D gene is left open where the match is weak. Some rows mark clone size as missing; the rest say once, few, many or name a class of expanded clone.

NA	12	NA	TRBJ2-7	TRBV28	TGTGCCAGCAGGGTATCTAGATCCGAGCAGTACTTC	CASRVSRSEQYF
NA	15	NA	TRBJ1-2	TRBV6-5	TGTGCCAGCAGAGTAGCCCGGGGGATTAACTATGGCTACACCTTC	CASRVARGINYGYTF
NA	16	NA	TRBJ1-2	TRBV19	TGTGCCAGTAGTAAAAACAGGGTGAGGATGGACTATGGCTACACCTTC	CASSKNRVRMDYGYTF
NA	14	TRBD1	TRBJ1-2	TRBV18	TGTGCCAGCTCACCCGGGACAGAGGCCTATGGCTACACCTTC	CASSPGTEAYGYTF
NA	15	NA	TRBJ1-5	TRBV27	TGTGCCAGCAGTCCCGACAGGATTAGCAATCAGCCCCAGCATTTT	CASSPDRISNQPQHF
NA	15	NA	TRBJ1-1	TRBV27	TGTGCCAGCAGTTTACTTCCGGGACTAAACACTGAAGCTTTCTTT	CASSLLPGLNTEAFF
NA	14	NA	TRBJ1-2	TRBV7-2	TGTGCCAGCATCCCGGGGGGTTTTGACTATGGCTACACCTTC	CASIPGGFDYGYTF
NA	16	TRBD1	TRBJ1-6	TRBV28	TGTGCCAGCAGTTTCAAGACAGGGGTCTATAATTCACCCCTCCACTTT	CASSFKTGVYNSPLHF
NA	12	NA	TRBJ2-3	TRBV24-1	TGTGCCACCAGTCCCTCTAGTGATACGCAGTATTTT	CATSPSSDTQYF
NA	14	NA	TRBJ2-7	TRBV28	TGTGCCAGCAGGGGGACACTTAGCTCCTACGAGCAGTACTTC	CASRGTLSSYEQYF
few	13	NA	TRBJ1-2	TRBV5-1	TGCGCCAGCAGCTTGACAGCTAACTATGGCTACACCTTC	CASSLTANYGYTF
NA	14	TRBD1	TRBJ1-2	TRBV30	TGTGCCTGGAGTGCCCGGACAGGGGGCATCGGCTACACCTTC	CAWSARTGGIGYTF
NA	15	TRBD1	TRBJ1-1	TRBV6-6	TGTGCCAGCAGTCTGGAGGGACAGGGGGCGCGCGGAGCTTTCTTT	CASSLEGQGARGAFF
once	17	TRBD2	TRBJ2-1	TRBV9	TGTGCCAGCAGCCGCTGGACTAGCGGCCCAGGGGGCAATGAGCAGTTCTTC	CASSRWTSGPGGNEQFF
NA	14	TRBD1	TRBJ2-7	TRBV7-9	TGTGCCAGCAGCTATGGGACAGCCTCCTACGAGCAGTACTTC	CASSYGTASYEQYF
NA	12	NA	TRBJ2-1	TRBV29-1	TGCAGCGTGGAGGGGACAGTCAATGAGCAGTTCTTC	CSVEGTVNEQFF
NA	15	TRBD1	TRBJ2-7	TRBV6-5	TGTGCCAGCAGTTACTCCCGGGACAGCTCCTACGAGCAGTACTTC	CASSYSRDSSYEQYF
NA	17	TRBD1	TRBJ1-6	TRBV7-2	TGTGCCAGCAGCTTCCGGGACAGGGGCGGTTATAATTCACCCCTCCACTTT	CASSFRDRGGYNSPLHF
NA	14	NA	TRBJ1-5	TRBV4-2	TGTGCCAGCAGCCAAGAGGGGGGTTATCAGCCCCAGCATTTT	CASSQEGGYQPQHF
NA	15	TRBD1	TRBJ1-5	TRBV7-6	TGTGCCAGCAGCTTAGGGACAGGGCTTCGTCAGCCCCAGCATTTT	CASSLGTGLRQPQHF
few	12	NA	TRBJ1-1	TRBV19	TGTGCCAGTATCCAGGGTTACACTGAAGCTTTCTTT	CASIQGYTEAFF
NA	15	TRBD2	TRBJ2-1	TRBV7-9	TGTGCCAGCAGCTTAGAGGGACTAGCGTTGAATGAGCAGTTCTTC	CASSLEGLALNEQFF
NA	16	NA	TRBJ1-1	TRBV18	TGTGCCAGCTCACCACCGTTGCGAGGCGGAACCACTGAAGCTTTCTTT	CASSPPLRGGTTEAFF
NA	11	NA	TRBJ2-5	TRBV20-1	TGCAGTGCCCTAAAGCGAGAGACCCAGTACTTC	CSALKRETQYF
NA	13	NA	TRBJ2-1	TRBV11-3	TGTGCCAGCAGCCCCCTCCGGGGGGCCTCGCAGTTCTTC	CASSPLRGASQFF
NA	16	NA	TRBJ2-5	TRBV21-1	TGTGCCAGCAGCGCTTCGTCCGGGACTAGACAAGAGACCCAGTACTTC	CASSASSGTRQETQYF
NA	16	TRBD1	TRBJ1-2	TRBV11-2	TGTGCCAGCAGCTCCACCCTGGGACAGAATAACTATGGCTACACCTTC	CASSSTLGQNNYGYTF
NA	11	NA	TRBJ1-2	TRBV4-2	TGTGCCAGCAGTTTTCGAGGAGGCTACACCTTC	CASSFRGGYTF
NA	17	TRBD1	TRBJ1-5	TRBV6-2/TRBV6-3	TGTGCCAGCAGCCCTACTCGGACAGGGGTATCCAATCAGCCCCAGCATTTT	CASSPTRTGVSNQPQHF
NA	16	TRBD2	TRBJ2-5	TRBV28	TGTGCCAGCAGCTTCGGACTAGCGGGACGTCGGGAGACCCAGTACTTC	CASSFGLAGRRETQYF
NA	15	NA	TRBJ1-5	TRBV6-1	TGTGCCAGCAGTGAAAACCTTATAAACGGGCAGCCCCAGCATTTT	CASSENLINGQPQHF
NA	16	TRBD1	TRBJ1-6	TRBV5-1	TGCGCCAGCAGCTCGACCCCGACAGGGGTTAATTCACCCCTCCACTTT	CASSSTPTGVNSPLHF
NA	15	NA	TRBJ1-2	TRBV7-9	TGTGCCAGCAGCGATAGTGGAAGGGGCAGCTATGGCTACACCTTC	CASSDSGRGSYGYTF
NA	15	TRBD1	TRBJ1-1	TRBV9	TGTGCCAGCAGCGTAGTGTCGCCCGGGACAGGGGAAGCTTTCTTT	CASSVVSPGTGEAFF
NA	15	TRBD1	TRBJ1-2	TRBV19	TGTGCCAGTACCGGGACAGGGGCCCGATTGGATGGCTACACCTTC	CASTGTGARLDGYTF
NA	13	NA	TRBJ1-2	TRBV9	TGTGCCAGCTACTCAGCGAACTCCTATGGCTACACCTTC	CASYSANSYGYTF
NA	12	NA	TRBJ2-7	TRBV10-3	TGTGCCATCAGCCTGAGTACCTACGAGCAGTACTTC	CAISLSTYEQYF
NA	16	TRBD1	TRBJ1-1	TRBV27	TGTGCCAGCAGTTTCGGACTCACAGGGGGGGGCACTGAAGCTTTCTTT	CASSFGLTGGGTEAFF
NA	19	NA	TRBJ1-6	TRBV19	TGTGCCAGTAGTATCGGTTTCGGCCAGGGGAGCTCCTATAATTCACCCCTCCACTTT	CASSIGFGQGSSYNSPLHF
NA	14	TRBD1	TRBJ1-5	TRBV11-2	TGTGCCAGCAGCGACGGACAGGGCGCTCAGCCCCAGCATTTT	CASSDGQGAQPQHF
NA	16	TRBD2	TRBJ2-7	TRBV4-2	TGTGCCAGCAGCCAAGAAGGGCGCCTAGCGGTCTACGAGCAGTACTTC	CASSQEGRLAVYEQYF
once	17	NA	TRBJ1-2	TRBV15	TGTGCCACCAGCAGAGATGGGGGGACGATAGCTAACTATGGCTACACCTTC	CATSRDGGTIANYGYTF
NA	14	NA	TRBJ1-2	TRBV2	TGTGCCAGCAACACGGGACTGGGATTCTATGGCTACACCTTC	CASNTGLGFYGYTF
NA	17	TRBD2	TRBJ2-7	TRBV4-1	TGCGCCAGCAGCGATTACCGACTAGCGGGGGCCGTCTACGAGCAGTACTTC	CASSDYRLAGAVYEQYF
NA	15	NA	TRBJ2-5	TRBV5-4	TGTGCCAGCAGCCCTCCCGGACAAGCCAGGGAGACCCAGTACTTC	CASSPPGQARETQYF
NA	15	NA	TRBJ1-1	TRBV7-9	TGTGCCAGCAGCTTAGGGCTTTCAGGGGCCACTGAAGCTTTCTTT	CASSLGLSGATEAFF
NA	14	NA	TRBJ1-2	TRBV29-1	TGCAGCGTTGATGAATCCGGGAATAACTATGGCTACACCTTC	CSVDESGNNYGYTF
NA	16	NA	TRBJ1-2	TRBV6-1	TGTGCCAGCAGTGAAGGTTGGGCCGGCACTAACTATGGCTACACCTTC	CASSEGWAGTNYGYTF
NA	15	TRBD2	TRBJ2-3	TRBV11-3	TGTGCCAGCAGCCCCGGGGGGTACCGCACAGATACGCAGTATTTT	CASSPGGYRTDTQYF
NA	15	NA	TRBJ1-1	TRBV7-9	TGTGCCAGCAGCTCCGTCGCGGGAAGATTCACTGAAGCTTTCTTT	CASSSVAGRFTEAFF
NA	15	TRBD1	TRBJ1-5	TRBV10-2	TGCGCCAGCAGTGAGGACAGGGGGTACAATCAGCCCCAGCATTTT	CASSEDRGYNQPQHF
NA	14	NA	TRBJ1-5	TRBV27	TGTGCCAGCAGTTTTCAGGGTAGCAATCAGCCCCAGCATTTT	CASSFQGSNQPQHF
NA	13	NA	TRBJ1-2	TRBV11-2	TGTGCCAGCAGCCCGAGGACAGCCCATGGCTACACCTTC	CASSPRTAHGYTF
NA	15	NA	TRBJ2-3	TRBV4-1	TGCGCCAGCAGCCAATTTGCGGGGCGCGCAGATACGCAGTATTTT	CASSQFAGRADTQYF
NA	12	TRBD1	TRBJ2-1	TRBV6-5	TGTGCCAGCAGTTGGGACAGGGCGGATCAGTTCTTC	CASSWDRADQFF
NA	14	NA	TRBJ1-3	TRBV5-1	TGCGCCAGCAGCCAGGACAGCTCTGGAAACACCATATATTTT	CASSQDSSGNTIYF
NA	13	NA	TRBJ2-5	TRBV5-8	TGTGCCAGTTACCGGGGGTACCAAGAGACCCAGTACTTC	CASYRGYQETQYF
few	14	NA	TRBJ1-1	TRBV6-1	TGTGCCAGCAGTGAAAAACAGTCGAACACTGAAGCTTTCTTT	CASSEKQSNTEAFF